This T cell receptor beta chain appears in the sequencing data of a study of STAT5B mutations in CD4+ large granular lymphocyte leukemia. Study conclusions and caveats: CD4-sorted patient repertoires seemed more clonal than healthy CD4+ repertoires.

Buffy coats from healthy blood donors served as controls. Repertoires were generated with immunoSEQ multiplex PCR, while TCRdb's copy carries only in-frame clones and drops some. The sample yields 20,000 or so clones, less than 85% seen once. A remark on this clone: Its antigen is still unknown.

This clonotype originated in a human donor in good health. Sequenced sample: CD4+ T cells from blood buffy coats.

CDR3 region: CAWSTYNEQFF. CDR3 nucleotide sequence: TGTGCCTGGAGTACCTACAATGAGCAGTTCTTC. The rearrangement links TRBV30 to TRBJ2-1; D is undetermined. The CDR3 is 11 residues long. Germline values: CDR1 GTSNPN, CDR2 SVGIG (reference sequence). Trimming removed 2 bases from V and 2 bases from J, with 1 base in between.